Following are 26 T cell receptor beta chains from one sample sequenced in a study of early T cells in non-severe SARS-CoV-2 infection. TCRdb re-called the 5' RACE reads with MiXCR, one entry per CDR3 protein. The table records about 36,000 distinct CDR3 sequences, roughly 6.8% of them present only once. The input for sequencing was whole blood, taken at baseline. The receptors here all came from an adult who was a healthcare worker with PCR-confirmed SARS-CoV-2 infection or an uninfected control (not recorded which).

This clonotype was counted ten times or more. This chain's CDR3 is CRRPSLGLAHQSSYEQYF. The CDR3 nucleotides are TGCAGGAGACCTTCATTAGGTCTAGCGCACCAGAGCTCCTACGAGCAGTACTTC. The rearrangement joins TRBV20-1 to TRBJ2-7; D perhaps matches TRBD2 (6 bases). Per germline, CDR1 DFQATT and CDR2 SNEGSKA (reference sequence). This CDR3 region has 18 residues.

The chain links TRBV19 to TRBJ2-5, with D unclear. CDR1 and CDR2 from the germline V gene are LNHDA and SQIVND (reference sequence). This CDR3 has 15 amino acids. Trimming took off 4 bases at V and 2 bases at J, with 14 bases between the two ends. The CDR3: CASSNTVTLQETQYF. Here the CDR3 DNA reads TGTGCCAGTAGTAACACAGTCACATTACAAGAGACCCAGTACTTC.

J is TRBJ2-6 and V is TRBV28, with D perhaps TRBD1 (5 bases). V was clipped by 8 bases and J by 2 bases, with 13 bases between them. The CDR3 totals 15 residues. Germline values: CDR1 MDHEN, CDR2 SYDVKM. CDR3 nucleotides: TGTGCCAGCGACGACAGAGCCCCTGGGGCCAACGTCCTGACTTTC. It encodes CASDDRAPGANVLTF. Full variable domain (remainder filled in from reference TRBV28 and TRBJ2-6): DVKVTQSSRYLVKRTGEKVFLECVQDMDHENMFWYRQDPGLGLRLIYFSYDVKMKEKGDIPEGYSVSREKKERFSLILESASTNQTSMYLCASDDRAPGANVLTFGAGSRLTVL.

This clonotype has ten or more counts. The V and J genes are TRBV18 and TRBJ2-5; D is uncertain. This CDR3 region has 16 residues. Germline V lookup: CDR1 KGHSH, CDR2 LQKENI. V lost 3 bases, J lost 2 bases, and 16 bases lay in between. The CDR3 DNA reads as TGTGCCAGCTCACCTGCCATACACAGTCGACAAGAGACCCAGTACTTC. Its protein product is CASSPAIHSRQETQYF.

Points on this clonotype: A junction boundary mismatches the germline segment, possibly from a read error. V and J are TRBV19 and TRBJ2-7; D is possibly TRBD2 (7 bases). Germline-derived CDR1 and CDR2 are LNHDA and SQIVND (reference sequence). The CDR3 has 14 amino acids. CDR3: CARLSGGRRCEQYF. CDR3 DNA sequence: TGTGCCAGACTCTCCGGGGGGCGCCGCTGCGAGCAGTATTTC.

This rearrangement joins TRBV30 to TRBJ2-7; D remains ambiguous. Germline assignment: CDR1 GTSNPN and CDR2 SVGIG (reference sequence). Deletions cut 0 bases from V and 2 bases from J, with 8 bases between. The CDR3 is 13 amino acids. The CDR3 region is CAWSVREPYEQYF. CDR3 DNA: TGTGCCTGGAGTGTTAGAGAGCCCTACGAGCAGTACTTC.

This clonotype showed up many times. This chain joins TRBV12-3 or TRBV12-4 and TRBJ1-5; D uncertain. This CDR3 has 15 residues. V was trimmed by 6 bases and J by 0 bases, leaving 12 bases between them. The CDR3: CASRLTADSNQPQHF. For the CDR3, the DNA is TGTGCCAGCAGACTGACTGCCGATAGCAATCAGCCCCAGCATTTT.

The J gene is TRBJ2-6, the V gene TRBV7-2; maybe TRBD2 (5 bases). V gave up 5 bases and J gave up 1 base, with 15 bases separating them. CDR3 size: 17 residues. Per germline, CDR1 SGHTA and CDR2 FQGNSA. The CDR3 DNA reads as TGTGCCAGCAGCCGGGGAGCGAGAGGGTCTGGGGCCAACGTCCTGACTTTC. This gives the protein CASSRGARGSGANVLTF. Based on the CDR3 plus reference TRBV7-2 and TRBJ2-6, the full variable domain is GAGVSQSPSNKVTEKGKDVELRCDPISGHTALYWYRQSLGQGLEFLIYFQGNSAPDKSGLPSDRFSAERTGGSVSTLTIQRTQQEDSAVYLCASSRGARGSGANVLTFGAGSRLTVL.

This clonotype was counted a few times. The V gene is TRBV18, the J gene TRBJ1-4, with TRBD1 matching 7 bases. The CDR3 loop spans 17 amino acids. With 4 bases clipped from V and 0 bases from J, the junction kept 8 bases outside the gene matches. Germline CDR1 reads KGHSH; CDR2 reads LQKENI. DNA of the CDR3: TGTGCCAGCTCACTAACGAGACAGGGCTCAACTAATGAAAAACTGTTTTTT. Its protein product is CASSLTRQGSTNEKLFF.

This clonotype appeared a few times. V and J are TRBV24-1 and TRBJ2-1, with unresolved D. V lost 3 bases and J lost 2, with 10 bases in between. This CDR3 has 15 amino acids. The germline gives CDR1 KGHDR, CDR2 SFDVKD. The CDR3 nucleotides read TGTGCCACCAGTGATATCGTGACACCCTACAATGAGCAGTTCTTC. It specifies CATSDIVTPYNEQFF.

This clonotype was counted a few times. V and J are TRBV5-1 and TRBJ2-1, with TRBD2 as a possible D gene (5 bases). From germline, CDR1 is SGHRS and CDR2 YFSETQ. The CDR3 is 15 amino acids. V was pared by 1 base and J by 8 bases, with 16 bases between. The CDR3 DNA reads as TGCGCCAGCAGCTTGAGGTCCGGCTTGGACTATGAGCAGTTCTTC. Its protein product is CASSLRSGLDYEQFF.

This clonotype was seen a few times. V is TRBV28 and J is TRBJ2-3, with D maybe TRBD1 (5 bases). Deletions cut 5 bases from V and 3 bases from J, with 15 bases between. This CDR3 contains 15 residues. Germline V gene sequence: CDR1 MDHEN, CDR2 SYDVKM. The CDR3 is CASSHGRADTDTQYF. The DNA for the CDR3 is TGTGCCAGCAGTCACGGCAGGGCGGATACAGATACGCAGTATTTT.

This clonotype is medium-sized (0.01 to 0.1%) in the sample. The V gene is TRBV12-3 or TRBV12-4, the J gene TRBJ2-1, with D hard to call. The CDR3 spans 14 residues. V gave up 2 bases and J gave up 10 bases, with 15 bases separating them. The CDR3 DNA reads as TGTGCCAGCAGTTTAATAGGCCCGCTCGGAGAGCAGTTCTTC. Its translation is CASSLIGPLGEQFF.

Many counts were recorded for this clonotype. The chain is built from TRBV6-5 and TRBJ2-3; 9 bases are shared with TRBD2. Trimming removed 5 bases from V and 2 bases from J; junction bases left unmatched: 8. The CDR3 has 16 amino acids. Germline values: CDR1 MNHEY, CDR2 SVGAGI. The CDR3, as DNA: TGTGCCAGCAGTGCACCGGGACTAGCCACCACAGATACGCAGTATTTT. As protein: CASSAPGLATTDTQYF.

Notes on this clonotype: Possible read error: a much larger clone is one base away. This is likely a read error, given that the CDR3 carries no conserved phenylalanine or tryptophan at its end. This chain uses TRBV4-1 with TRBJ1-2, with no clear D. V was pared by 4 bases and J by 3 bases, with 9 bases between. This CDR3 is 13 amino acids long. The V gene's germline CDR1 is MGHRA and CDR2 YSYEKL. Here the CDR3 DNA reads TGCGCCAGCAGCCCCTCCGAATACTATGGCTACACCTCC. This encodes CASSPSEYYGYTS.

The V and J genes are TRBV20-1 and TRBJ2-2; 7 bases are shared with TRBD2. V was clipped by 3 bases and J by 5 bases; unmatched bases: 3. The CDR3 is made up of 13 amino acids. Germline V CDR1 and CDR2: DFQATT, SNEGSKA (reference sequence). CDR3: CSARTSSTGELFF. For the CDR3, the DNA is TGCAGTGCTAGGACTAGCTCTACCGGGGAGCTGTTTTTT.

V usage is TRBV7-9 and J usage is TRBJ2-2; 8 positions agree with TRBD2. Trimming removed 3 bases from V and 4 bases from J; junction bases left unmatched: 4. This CDR3 has 15 amino acids. Germline V lookup: CDR1 SEHNR, CDR2 FQNEAQ (reference sequence). The DNA for the CDR3 is TGTGCCAGCAGCTTCAAGCGGGAGACCACCGGGGAGCTGTTTTTT. Its protein product is CASSFKRETTGELFF.

This chain uses TRBV29-1 with TRBJ2-7; D remains unclear. Trimming removed 6 bases from V and 2 bases from J, with 11 bases in between. Looked up from germline, CDR1 is SQVTM and CDR2 is ANQGSEA. The CDR3 contains 12 residues. CDR3 sequence reads: CSVLTGAYEQYF. CDR3 bases: TGCAGCGTACTGACGGGCGCCTACGAGCAGTACTTC.

There are many counts of this clonotype. This chain connects TRBV12-3 or TRBV12-4 to TRBJ2-1; the match to TRBD1 covers 8 bases. J was trimmed by 3 bases and V by 5 bases; bases with no gene match: 6. The CDR3 consists of 15 residues. For the CDR3, the DNA is TGTGCCAGCAGTCCCGGGACAGGCGGCTACAATGAGCAGTTCTTC. Protein: CASSPGTGGYNEQFF.

The table lists this clonotype with a few counts. CDR3 sequence (DNA): TGTGCCAGCAGCCCCAGGGCGAGGGGGACTAATGAAAAACTGTTTTTT. It yields the protein CASSPRARGTNEKLFF. The chain employs TRBV7-6 and TRBJ1-4, with D possibly TRBD1 on 6 matching bases. The germline V gene has CDR1 SGHVS and CDR2 FNYEAQ. With 5 bases removed from V and 2 bases from J, the gap between germline ends came to 15 bases. The CDR3 totals 16 residues. The whole variable domain, filled in from reference TRBV7-6 and TRBJ1-4, reads GAGVSQSPRYKVTKRGQDVALRCDPISGHVSLYWYRQALGQGPEFLTYFNYEAQQDKSGLPNDRFSAERPEGSISTLTIQRTEQRDSAMYRCASSPRARGTNEKLFFGSGTQLSVL.

The CDR3 reads CASNEGLMNTEAFF. As DNA, the CDR3 is TGCGCCAGCAACGAGGGGCTCATGAACACTGAAGCTTTCTTT. The V call is TRBV5-1, the J call TRBJ1-1, with D possibly matching TRBD1 (5 bases). This CDR3 is built from 14 residues. CDR1 and CDR2 from the germline V gene are SGHRS and YFSETQ. The V gene lost 6 bases and the J gene lost 0 bases, with 12 bases spanning the gap.

This clonotype has just a few counts. The V gene is TRBV4-3, the J gene TRBJ2-3; 14 nucleotides line up with TRBD2. The CDR3 sequence is 17 residues long. The ends lost 1 base at V and 3 bases at J; junction bases unmatched: 3. Germline V CDR1 and CDR2: LGHNA, YSLEER. In DNA form, the CDR3 reads TGCGCCAGCAGCCAAGGACTAGCGGGAGGGCGAACAGATACGCAGTATTTT. It translates to CASSQGLAGGRTDTQYF.

This chain connects TRBV6-2 or TRBV6-3 to TRBJ2-2; TRBD2 matches at 7 bases. With V trimmed by 3 bases and J by 5 bases, 9 bases remained unmatched. CDR1 and CDR2 (germline): MNHEY, SVGEGT. The CDR3 loop spans 16 amino acids. The chain's CDR3 is CASSYWGGSSTGELFF. DNA of the CDR3: TGTGCCAGCAGTTATTGGGGCGGGAGCAGTACCGGGGAGCTGTTTTTT.

This clonotype occurred many times. Here the CDR3 reads CASSLRDRGREQYF. The CDR3 nucleotides read TGTGCCAGCAGTTTAAGGGACAGGGGGCGCGAGCAGTACTTC. The chain has TRBV12-3 or TRBV12-4 and TRBJ2-7, with 12 bases lining up with TRBD1. CDR3 length: 14 residues. J was trimmed by 6 bases and V by 2 bases; bases with no gene match: 2.

This clonotype was seen many times. The V call is TRBV7-3, the J call TRBJ2-2; D is uncertain. CDR3 length: 15 residues. Germline V lookup: CDR1 SGHTA, CDR2 FQGTGA. V shed 5 bases and J shed 7 bases, with 17 bases lying between them. The CDR3 loop reads CASSPRLNLGGELFF. The CDR3 DNA reads TGTGCCAGCAGCCCGCGGTTGAACTTGGGCGGGGAGCTGTTTTTT.

The chain has TRBV5-4 and TRBJ2-5, with a possible D match to TRBD2 (6 bases). Per germline, CDR1 SGHNT and CDR2 YYREEE (reference sequence). Trimming cost V 2 bases and J 1 base, with 6 bases left between them. CDR3 size: 13 residues. CDR3 in DNA: TGTGCCAGCAGCTTTAGCGGCCAAGAGACCCAGTACTTC. Protein sequence: CASSFSGQETQYF.